The source of this TCR beta chain is a study of blood T cell repertoires in COVID-19. Study as a whole: COVID-19 samples from acute and convalescent phases originated in the United States, Italy and Spain.

In the original analysis: Amplified reference gene primers provided the basis for estimating nucleated cell counts. TCRdb's table, derived via immunoSEQ multiplex PCR, lists solely in-frame clones and lacks some. That table gives V, J and clone size, and the DNA gave D and trimming. Among more than 95,000 clones, 65% to 90% were seen once, and the ten largest hold under 5.5%. With V trimmed by 5 bases and J by 5 bases, 6 bases remained unmatched. The CDR3 covers 13 residues. Sequenced sample: peripheral blood. The genes are TRBV12-3 or TRBV12-4 and TRBJ2-7, with TRBD1 identical over 7 bases. This TCR derives from a man aged 55-75 years with acute or convalescent COVID-19. The DNA of the CDR3 is TGTGCCAGCAGTCGAGACAGGGCCCACGAGCAGTACTTC. As protein: CASSRDRAHEQYF.